The rows below give T cell receptor beta chains drawn from one sample of a study of shared clonotypes between healthy human individuals. The repertoire was sequenced with immunoSEQ multiplex PCR; TCRdb's copy has only in-frame clones and lacks some. This table holds 1.5 million to 2.5 million clones, approximately 94% found once. The sample was naive CD8+ T cells sorted from blood. The receptors were gathered from a man aged 18 to 30 in good health. Each CDR3 is given with its conserved first and last residue. The D gene is left open where the match is weak. Clone size is given for some rows only: seen once, a few or many times, or a class if the clone is expanded.

d_gene	abundance	v_gene	j_gene	CDR3nt	CDR3aa
NA	NA	TRBV6-1	TRBJ1-1	TGTGCCAGCAGTGTTCCGGTGCTAGGAATGGTAGGCACTGAAGCTTTCTTT	CASSVPVLGMVGTEAFF
TRBD1	NA	TRBV2	TRBJ1-1	TGTGCCAGCAGTGCCCCGGGACAGATGAACACTGAAGCTTTCTTT	CASSAPGQMNTEAFF
NA	once	TRBV5-4	TRBJ1-2	TGTGCCAGCCAACCGGGACACTGGGACTATGGCTACACCTTC	CASQPGHWDYGYTF
NA	NA	TRBV27	TRBJ2-2	TGTGCCAGCAGTTCCGGGGCGAACACCGGGGAGCTGTTTTTT	CASSSGANTGELFF
TRBD2	NA	TRBV7-9	TRBJ2-5	TGTGCCAGCAGAATGACTAGCGGGAGGGTTCGAGAGACCCAGTACTTC	CASRMTSGRVRETQYF
TRBD2	NA	TRBV11-2	TRBJ2-3	TGTGCCAGCAGCTTAACAGCGGGACTAGCGGTACTTAGCACAGATACGCAGTATTTT	CASSLTAGLAVLSTDTQYF
NA	NA	TRBV27	TRBJ2-5	TGTGCCAGCAGTTTATATTCCTCGGTGACCGAGACCCAGTACTTC	CASSLYSSVTETQYF
NA	NA	TRBV7-9	TRBJ1-2	TGTGCCAGCAGCTCGTCGGAGCCGTCGGGAGGCAACTATGGCTACACCTTC	CASSSSEPSGGNYGYTF
TRBD1	NA	TRBV28	TRBJ2-1	TGTGCCAGCAGCTTAACAGGGGGCGTTGAGCAGTTCTTC	CASSLTGGVEQFF
TRBD2	NA	TRBV7-2	TRBJ2-7	TGTGCCAGCAGCTCCCCCCTAGCGGGAGGGCACGAGCAGTACTTC	CASSSPLAGGHEQYF
NA	NA	TRBV19	TRBJ2-5	TGTGCCAGTAGTAGCATCGGGACTCGGGACCAAGAGACCCAGTACTTC	CASSSIGTRDQETQYF
NA	NA	TRBV13	TRBJ1-2	TGTGCCAGTTCACTCCGGGCTAACTATGGCTACACCTTC	CASSLRANYGYTF
NA	NA	TRBV15	TRBJ2-7	TGTGCCACCAGCAGAGATTACTACGAGCAGTACTTC	CATSRDYYEQYF
TRBD1	NA	TRBV7-9	TRBJ1-2	TGTGCCAGCAGCTTAGCGGGACAGTACTTCTATGGCTACACCTTC	CASSLAGQYFYGYTF
TRBD2	NA	TRBV7-8	TRBJ2-1	TGTGCCAGCAGCTTAGTTTCGGGACTAGCGTTCGATGAGCAGTTCTTC	CASSLVSGLAFDEQFF
TRBD2	NA	TRBV6-6	TRBJ2-7	TGTGCCAGCAGTCCTTTTAGCGGGACCGCCTACGAGCAGTACTTC	CASSPFSGTAYEQYF
NA	NA	TRBV7-2	TRBJ2-1	TGTGCCAGCAGCTTCCTGATGGACTGGACCAATGAGCAGTTCTTC	CASSFLMDWTNEQFF
NA	once	TRBV28	TRBJ2-5	TGTGCCAGCAGTTTAGCTGTGGGGGGGACCCAGTACTTC	CASSLAVGGTQYF
NA	NA	TRBV5-6	TRBJ2-5	TGTGCCAGCAGTTTTGCGGACCAAGAGACCCAGTACTTC	CASSFADQETQYF
NA	NA	TRBV7-6	TRBJ2-1	TGTGCCAGCAGCTTAATCTTTGATGAGCAGTTCTTC	CASSLIFDEQFF
TRBD1	NA	TRBV6-5	TRBJ2-1	TGTGCCAGCACTCCCGGGACAGGATCCTACAATGAGCAGTTCTTC	CASTPGTGSYNEQFF
TRBD1	NA	TRBV19	TRBJ1-5	TGTGCCAGTAGACAGACAGGGAATCAGCCCCAGCATTTT	CASRQTGNQPQHF
NA	NA	TRBV6-5	TRBJ2-2	TGTGCCAGCAGTTACGGGCCCGGGGAGCTGTTTTTT	CASSYGPGELFF
TRBD1	NA	TRBV7-9	TRBJ2-7	TGTGCCAGCAGCTCCGGACAGGGCATCTCCTACGAGCAGTACTTC	CASSSGQGISYEQYF
TRBD1	NA	TRBV9	TRBJ1-5	TGTGCCAGCAGCGTAGATATACAGGGGGATCAGCCCCAGCATTTT	CASSVDIQGDQPQHF
TRBD2	NA	TRBV2	TRBJ2-1	TGTGCCAGCATGCCTAGCGGGGGTCCTAAGGGCAATGAGCAGTTCTTC	CASMPSGGPKGNEQFF
NA	NA	TRBV10-1	TRBJ2-2	TGCGCCAGCAGTGAGCGAACAGGACTCACCGGGGAGCTGTTTTTT	CASSERTGLTGELFF
NA	NA	TRBV11-2	TRBJ1-1	TGTGCCAGCAGCTTAGTCGAGGGCCCGGAAGCTTTCTTT	CASSLVEGPEAFF
NA	NA	TRBV10-3	TRBJ1-5	TGTGCCATCAGCCCCGGATCGCTAGGCAATCAGCCCCAGCATTTT	CAISPGSLGNQPQHF
TRBD1	NA	TRBV5-3	TRBJ1-1	TGTGCCAGCGGAAAAAACAGGGGCACCTTGAACACTGAAGCTTTCTTT	CASGKNRGTLNTEAFF
NA	NA	TRBV18	TRBJ2-3	TGTGCCAGCTCACCTTTATCTCTGGGGGGAGATACGCAGTATTTT	CASSPLSLGGDTQYF
NA	NA	TRBV9	TRBJ2-3	TGTGCCAGCAGCGCCTGGGGCAGGGGAACAGATACGCAGTATTTT	CASSAWGRGTDTQYF
TRBD1	NA	TRBV7-9	TRBJ1-4	TGTGCCAGCACCGGGACAGACAGATATAATGAAAAACTGTTTTTT	CASTGTDRYNEKLFF
NA	NA	TRBV12-5	TRBJ2-1	TGTGCTAGTGGTTTACCTAGGACCCCAGAAAACAATGAGCAGTTCTTC	CASGLPRTPENNEQFF
TRBD2	NA	TRBV6-5	TRBJ2-2	TGTGCCAGCAGTAGGACTAGCGAGGGCGGGGAGCTGTTTTTT	CASSRTSEGGELFF
NA	NA	TRBV13	TRBJ2-3	TGTGCCAGCAGCTTAGCTCCCCACCGTGCCGAACCTCAGTATTTT	CASSLAPHRAEPQYF
NA	NA	TRBV27	TRBJ2-1	TGTGCCAGCAGTTTCGGGGGGCACAATGAGCAGTTCTTC	CASSFGGHNEQFF
NA	NA	TRBV5-1	TRBJ2-1	TGCGCCAGCAGCTTGGCCACGAACTACAAGAGGGGGAATGAGCAGTTCTTC	CASSLATNYKRGNEQFF
NA	NA	TRBV7-9	TRBJ1-2	TGTGCCAGCAGCTTAGGTACCGAGTACTATGGCTACACCTTC	CASSLGTEYYGYTF
NA	NA	TRBV27	TRBJ2-7	TGTGCCAGCAGCCCCCGGGACCCGCTTTACGAGCAGTACTTC	CASSPRDPLYEQYF
NA	NA	TRBV5-1	TRBJ2-3	TGCGCCAGCACCAAAAACAGGGATTCGGTGGTCGTAGATACGCAGTATTTT	CASTKNRDSVVVDTQYF
NA	NA	TRBV7-9	TRBJ2-7	TGTGCCAGCAGCTTAGCGTATGGGGAACACGAGCAGTACTTC	CASSLAYGEHEQYF
TRBD1	once	TRBV6-5	TRBJ2-1	TGTGCCAGCATCGACAGGGACAATGAGCAGTTCTTC	CASIDRDNEQFF
NA	once	TRBV9	TRBJ2-5	TGTGCCAGCAGCGTAGGGGACAAAATCCAAGAGACCCAGTACTTC	CASSVGDKIQETQYF
NA	NA	TRBV19	TRBJ1-1	TGTGCCAGTAGTGGGGGACTTATAAACACTGAAGCTTTCTTT	CASSGGLINTEAFF
TRBD1	NA	TRBV6-5	TRBJ2-5	TGTGCCAGCAGCGACAGGGGATTGGGGATGGAGACCCAGTACTTC	CASSDRGLGMETQYF